The subject of this entry is one T cell receptor beta chain. There is no known antigen for this receptor. Per-base quality was not reported, and no clone a single base away is much larger than it. Amplification of TCR beta CDR3 regions was carried out from RNA transcripts. A first-round RT-PCR of the TCR CDR3 used the HTBI primer set with the Qiagen OneStep RT-PCR kit. The libraries were constructed in a second round of multiplex PCR and then size-selected and purified. Sequencing of the libraries was done on an Illumina HiSeq2000 using paired-end 100 bp reads. In the source study's methods: SOAPnuke was used to process the raw data, with reads discarded if the reads contained adapters or uncalled bases, had a mean Phred below 15, or lacked an exact constant-primer or identifier match. High-quality paired reads were merged with COPE v1.2.5, and unique nucleotide sequences were defined as clonotypes. MiTCR v1.1 was used to align the clonotypes against IMGT TRBV, TRBD and TRBJ reference segments. The analysis included only V-J combinations with a frequency above 0.0001, which together covered 99% to 99.2% of the repertoires. A TCS score was defined as the ratio of F50 (clonal expansion) to E x V (chaos), with BLOSUM62-based TCRdist applied between CDR3 peptides within each V-J. Welch's t-statistics and random forest reduced 514 V-J features to around 14, which were used in a naive Bayes classifier (R e1071). TCRdb's own reprocessing of the public reads used fastp at Q25 and MiXCR and kept productive beta chains. Entries are consolidated by CDR3 protein sequence, retaining the most common genes and DNA. It is TCRdb's table, rather than the study itself, that gives the V and J calls and clone size. This sample gives hundreds of thousands of distinct CDR3 sequences in total; just under 20% of them show up just once. 47% of the sample is in the top ten clones.

As encoded in the germline V gene, CDR1 is SGHVS while CDR2 is FQNEAQ. V ends up 6 bases short and J 4 bases short, with an unmatched junction base count of 12. The CDR3 covers 16 residues, taking in both the cysteine and the phenylalanine. Only the CDR3 portion is preserved as DNA: 48 bases, with reading frame beginning at the first base. Ophthalmopathy patients had moderately to severely active disease, with a Clinical Activity Score of 3 or more, a NOSPECS grade of 4 or more, and a disease duration of less than 3 months. Any patient with an uncontrolled infection, another autoimmune disease, pregnancy or lactation was excluded. Diagnoses relied on clinical symptoms, serum thyroxine and TRAb, thyroid ultrasound and orbital computed tomography. PBMCs were separated from roughly 9.6 ml of fresh peripheral blood using Ficoll-Paque density gradient centrifugation. Trizol reagent was used to extract total RNA, and RNA quality was then checked on an Agilent 2100 Bioanalyzer.

These data are taken from a study of T cells in Graves' hyperthyroidism and ophthalmopathy (dated by TCRdb to between 2017 and 2020). As for the study more broadly: Peripheral blood was sampled at the time of initial diagnosis, prior to any treatment. To identify TCR V-J signatures that set the groups apart, the researchers used a discovery cohort of 100 patients, made up of roughly 40 with Graves' ophthalmopathy and 57 with stable Graves' hyperthyroidism. Prospective prediction of ophthalmopathy was tested in an independent validation cohort consisting of some 19 hyperthyroidism patients and approximately 16 patients who later progressed to ophthalmopathy. The 90 to 100 discovery patients were randomly divided into training and test sets at a 7:3 ratio. In about 6 Graves' hyperthyroidism patients, the study also compared T-cell repertoires from thyroid tissue with T-cell repertoires from blood. Following sampling, methimazole starting at 30 mg daily was given to hyperthyroidism patients, and high-dose intravenous methylprednisolone was given to ophthalmopathy patients. TCR Vbeta CDR3 sequencing of some 140 peripheral blood samples (43 ophthalmopathy, 75 to 80 hyperthyroidism and roughly 17 progressor patients) is reported in the paper. The full study reports these points: During validation, the model predicted progression to ophthalmopathy a median of about 6.3 months ahead of onset, with more than 55% sensitivity and 72.22% specificity. In cross-validation, a model built on a 13 V-J signature told ophthalmopathy apart from stable hyperthyroidism with less than 90% sensitivity and 81% to 82% specificity, and in testing the same model reached 80%/75%. No statistical method was used to set the sample size in advance, and investigators knew the group allocation. Most expanded thyroid clonotypes (frequency above 0.001) were also found in blood, which suggests that blood repertoires may mirror thyroid immune responses.

The sequencing input was blood. The sequence is built from TRBV7-8 and TRBJ1-2, with TRBD1 matching 9 junction bases. This clonotype was sampled from a man between 35 and 55 years old with Graves' ophthalmopathy. The CDR3 protein: CASRRPGGQGIYGYTF. The nucleotide sequence is given as TGTGCCAGCAGAAGACCAGGGGGACAGGGAATCTATGGCTACACCTTC.